This T cell receptor (beta chain) was observed in a study of blood T cell repertoires in COVID-19 (dated by TCRdb to the early 2020s). The study in broad terms: Samples from collaborators originated in the United States, Italy and Spain and spanned both the acute and convalescent phases of COVID-19. The sample metadata nearly always contained a de-identified subject ID, COVID-19 status, age in years and sex. Deeply sampled blood TCRbeta repertoires from subjects exposed to, actively infected with, or recovered from COVID-19 were included in the dataset. The samples were drawn from two sources: the first 160 participants of the ongoing ImmuneRACE study, and 950 to 1,500 subjects contributed by 6 global collaborators. A freely available public database, intended as a resource for researchers studying the immune response to SARS-CoV-2, is where the repertoires were released. The prospective study material was composed of cDNA or gDNA derived from T cells, B-cell-depleted T cells, or PBMCs. Where available, HLA class I and class II types were taken from metadata supplied by the sample provider and were not determined by assay-based typing.

Each collaborating institution followed its own protocols to collect whole blood in K2EDTA tubes. For TCRbeta analysis, collaborators shipped samples in one of three forms: frozen whole blood, isolated PBMCs, or DNA extracted from either of those sample types. As for this clone: Its recognized antigen is unknown. Base qualities are not recorded, but no much larger clone differs from it by a single base.

The immunoSEQ Assay, a bias-controlled multiplex PCR, was used to amplify TCRbeta CDR3 regions from genomic DNA. The source study handled its data this way. The number of nucleated cells in each sample was estimated by amplification of reference gene primers within the assay. Sequence reads were collapsed and filtered to measure the absolute abundance of every unique TCRbeta CDR3 rearrangement. For each sample, productive Simpson clonality was calculated by taking the square root of Simpson's diversity index across productive rearrangements. Not all clones reach the TCRdb copy of this immuneACCESS table, which keeps in-frame sequences only. Checked studies attribute under half of the gap to unresolved V genes and leave the rest unexplained. V and J calls plus clone size are reproduced from that table; the DNA served to infer D and trimming. The sample table lists about 53,000 clones, around nine tenths of them with a count of one. The ten largest make up 3% to 4.5% of the sample.

V sheds 0 bases and J sheds 1 base, leaving 10 bases between their ends. The germline V gene sets CDR1 to SGHRS and CDR2 to YFSETQ. The CDR3, cysteine through phenylalanine, is 15 amino acids long. The read is trimmed to its CDR3 DNA, 45 bases read in frame from base 1. Study-wide findings and limitations: The quantity of clinical and demographic metadata differed by source and by participant and was supplied without curation.

Recombination linked TRBV5-1 to TRBJ1-1, with the D gene too uncertain to name. The TCR originated in a middle-aged man with acute or convalescent COVID-19. Sequenced input: peripheral blood. Read as DNA, the sequence is TGCGCCAGCAGCTTGGGATCGGACTGGAACACTGAAGCTTTCTTT. Translated, this gives CASSLGSDWNTEAFF.